This T cell receptor (beta chain) came from a study of blood T cell repertoires in COVID-19 (dated by TCRdb to the early 2020s). About the full investigation: Recovered participants in ImmuneRACE Cohort 3 were defined by two consecutive negative NP/OP PCR tests, clearance by a healthcare professional, or resolution of symptoms. Collaborator samples came from the United States, Italy and Spain and covered acute and convalescent phases of COVID-19. The material from the prospective study consisted of cDNA or gDNA derived from T cells, B-cell-depleted T cells, or PBMCs. The samples were drawn from the first 160 participants of the ongoing ImmuneRACE study and from 1,254 subjects provided by 6 global collaborators. The sample metadata nearly always contained a de-identified subject ID, COVID-19 status, age in years and sex. Subjects who had been exposed to COVID-19, were actively infected with it, or had recovered from it provided the deeply sampled blood TCRbeta repertoires that made up the dataset. Where available, HLA class I and class II types were taken from metadata supplied by the sample provider and were not determined by assay-based typing. A freely available public database, intended as a resource for researchers studying the immune response to SARS-CoV-2, is where the repertoires were released. Overall study results and their limits: The amount of clinical and demographic metadata varied by source and participant and was provided uncurated.

A remark on this clone: Its binding antigen is unknown. It has no much larger one-base neighbor in the sample; base qualities were not kept.

Enrolling through a virtual design, the prospective study's participants ranged in age from roughly 18 to 89 years and lived across some 22 United States geographic areas. To assign participants to cohorts, the prospective study relied on clinical history that participants themselves reported in a screening survey and a study questionnaire. Mobile phlebotomists in the prospective study collected whole blood, serum and a nasopharyngeal or oropharyngeal swab from every participant. Participants in the prospective study had the option to provide additional blood draws and questionnaires over a roughly two-month period. Before DNA extraction, prospective study blood samples were shipped either frozen or at room temperature. The immunoSEQ Assay, a bias-controlled multiplex PCR, was used to amplify TCRbeta CDR3 regions from genomic DNA. In the paper's pipeline: Within the assay, amplification of reference gene primers was used to estimate how many nucleated cells each sample contained. To quantify the absolute abundance of each unique TCRbeta CDR3 rearrangement, sequence reads were collapsed and filtered. For each sample, productive Simpson clonality was calculated as the square root of Simpson's diversity index across productive rearrangements. TCRdb obtained this table from immuneACCESS and retained in-frame rearrangements with V and J assigned. These tables miss some clones; where compared with another copy, unresolved V genes account for less than half of the shortfall, and the remainder is unexplained. V and J calls and clone size are copied from that table; D and trimming were computed from the DNA. In all, the sample holds about 190,000 clones, and 70% to 90% of those were seen once. Approximately 25% of the sample rests with the top ten.

The sequencing sample was made of PBMCs or T cells enriched from blood (not recorded which). This clonotype was sampled from a middle-aged woman in a cohort exposed to, infected with or recovered from COVID-19 (not recorded which).

The DNA reads TGTGCCAGCAGTTTATTGGCGGGACAGGGGAACACTGAAGCTTTCTTT. This translates into CASSLLAGQGNTEAFF. The V and J genes are TRBV27 and TRBJ1-1; TRBD1 aligns with 9 central bases. Germline trimming amounts to 1 base on V and 1 base on J, with 4 as the count of junction bases outside the gene matches. The CDR3 starts with the cysteine, ends with the phenylalanine, and has 16 residues. CDR3 DNA is the only sequence kept; it has 48 bases, read in frame from the first base. CDR1 MNHEY and CDR2 SMNVEV are derived from the germline V gene (reference sequence).